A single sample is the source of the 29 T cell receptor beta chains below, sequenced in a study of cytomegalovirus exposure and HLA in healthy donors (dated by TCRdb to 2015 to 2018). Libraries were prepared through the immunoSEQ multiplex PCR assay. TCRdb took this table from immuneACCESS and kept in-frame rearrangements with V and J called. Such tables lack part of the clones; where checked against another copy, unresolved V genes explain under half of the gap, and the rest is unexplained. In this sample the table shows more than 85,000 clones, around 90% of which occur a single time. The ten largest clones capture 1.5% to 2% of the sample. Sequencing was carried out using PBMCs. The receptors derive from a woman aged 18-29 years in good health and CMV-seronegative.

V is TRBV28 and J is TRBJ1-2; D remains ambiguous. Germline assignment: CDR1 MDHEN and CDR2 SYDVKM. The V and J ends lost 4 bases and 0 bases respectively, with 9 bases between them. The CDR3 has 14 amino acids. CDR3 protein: CASSSGSSNYGYTF. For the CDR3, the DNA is TGTGCCAGCAGTTCTGGCAGTTCTAACTATGGCTACACCTTC.

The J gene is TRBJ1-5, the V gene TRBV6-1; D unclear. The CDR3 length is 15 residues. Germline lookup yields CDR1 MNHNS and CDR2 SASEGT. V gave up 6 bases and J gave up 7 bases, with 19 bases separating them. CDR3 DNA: TGTGCCAGCAGGAAAGGCGGGGTAGAAGGCCAGCCCCAGCATTTT. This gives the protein CASRKGGVEGQPQHF.

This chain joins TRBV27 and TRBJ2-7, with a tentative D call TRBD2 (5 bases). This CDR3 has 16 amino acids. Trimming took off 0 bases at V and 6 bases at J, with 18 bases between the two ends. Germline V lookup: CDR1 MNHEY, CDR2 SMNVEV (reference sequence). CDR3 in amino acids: CASSLSFEGVKAEQYF. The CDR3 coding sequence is TGTGCCAGCAGTTTATCTTTCGAGGGAGTCAAAGCCGAGCAGTACTTC.

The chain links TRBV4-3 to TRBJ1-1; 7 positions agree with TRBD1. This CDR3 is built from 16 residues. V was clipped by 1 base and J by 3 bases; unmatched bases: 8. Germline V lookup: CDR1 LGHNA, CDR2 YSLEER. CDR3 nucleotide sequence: TGCGCCAGCAGCCAAGGCTCGACAGGGTGGGACACTGAAGCTTTCTTT. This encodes CASSQGSTGWDTEAFF.

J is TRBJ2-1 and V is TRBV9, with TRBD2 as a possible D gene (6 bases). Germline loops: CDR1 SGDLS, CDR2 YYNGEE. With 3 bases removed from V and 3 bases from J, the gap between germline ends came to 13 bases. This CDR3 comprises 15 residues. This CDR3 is CASSELADYYNEQFF. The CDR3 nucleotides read TGTGCCAGCAGCGAACTAGCAGACTACTACAATGAGCAGTTCTTC.

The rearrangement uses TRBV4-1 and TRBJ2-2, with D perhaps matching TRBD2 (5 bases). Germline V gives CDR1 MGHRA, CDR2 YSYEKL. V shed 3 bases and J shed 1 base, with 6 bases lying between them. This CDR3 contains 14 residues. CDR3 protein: CASSHRGNTGELFF. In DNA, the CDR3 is TGCGCCAGCAGCCATCGGGGGAACACCGGGGAGCTGTTTTTT.

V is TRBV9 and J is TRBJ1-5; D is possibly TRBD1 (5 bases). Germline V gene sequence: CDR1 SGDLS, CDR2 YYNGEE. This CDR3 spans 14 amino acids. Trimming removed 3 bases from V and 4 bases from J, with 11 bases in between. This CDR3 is CASSARDWNQPQHF. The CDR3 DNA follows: TGTGCCAGCAGCGCTCGGGACTGGAATCAGCCCCAGCATTTT.

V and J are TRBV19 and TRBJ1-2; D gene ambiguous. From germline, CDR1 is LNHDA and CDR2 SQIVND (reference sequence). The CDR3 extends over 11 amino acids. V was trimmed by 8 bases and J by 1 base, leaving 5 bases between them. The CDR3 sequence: CASFNNYGYTF. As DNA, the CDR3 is TGTGCCAGTTTTAATAACTATGGCTACACCTTC.

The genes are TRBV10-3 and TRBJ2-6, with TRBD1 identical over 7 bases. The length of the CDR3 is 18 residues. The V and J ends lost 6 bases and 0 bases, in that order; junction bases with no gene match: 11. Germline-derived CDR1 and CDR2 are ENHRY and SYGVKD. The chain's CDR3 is CAIRESWGQSSGANVLTF. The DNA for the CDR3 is TGTGCCATCAGGGAATCCTGGGGACAGAGCTCTGGGGCCAACGTCCTGACTTTC.

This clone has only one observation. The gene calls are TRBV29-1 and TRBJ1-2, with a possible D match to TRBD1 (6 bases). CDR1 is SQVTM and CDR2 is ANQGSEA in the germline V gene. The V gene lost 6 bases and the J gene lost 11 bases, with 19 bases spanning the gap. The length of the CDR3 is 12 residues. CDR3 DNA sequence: TGCAGCGTACGCCGGGACAAGGGAGATTACACCTTC. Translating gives CSVRRDKGDYTF.

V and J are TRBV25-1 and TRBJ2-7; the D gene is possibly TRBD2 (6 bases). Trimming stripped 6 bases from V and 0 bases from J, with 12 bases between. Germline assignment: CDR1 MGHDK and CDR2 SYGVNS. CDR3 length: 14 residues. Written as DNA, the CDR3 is TGTGCCAGCAGACCTAGCGTTAGCTCCTACGAGCAGTACTTC. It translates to CASRPSVSSYEQYF.

The CDR3 coding sequence is TGTGCCAGCAGTGTCGACGGGACAGTTGATGAAAAACTGTTTTTT. It encodes CASSVDGTVDEKLFF. The chain links TRBV9 to TRBJ1-4; 7 nucleotides align to TRBD1. Germline V gives CDR1 SGDLS, CDR2 YYNGEE. The ends lost 5 bases at V and 6 bases at J; junction bases unmatched: 10. This CDR3 contains 15 residues.

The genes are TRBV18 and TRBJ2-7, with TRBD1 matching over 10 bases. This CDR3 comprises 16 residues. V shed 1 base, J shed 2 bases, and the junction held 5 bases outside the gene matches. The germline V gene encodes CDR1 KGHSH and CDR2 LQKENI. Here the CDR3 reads CASSPRMGQGTYEQYF. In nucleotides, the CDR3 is TGTGCCAGCTCACCACGGATGGGACAGGGGACCTACGAGCAGTACTTC.

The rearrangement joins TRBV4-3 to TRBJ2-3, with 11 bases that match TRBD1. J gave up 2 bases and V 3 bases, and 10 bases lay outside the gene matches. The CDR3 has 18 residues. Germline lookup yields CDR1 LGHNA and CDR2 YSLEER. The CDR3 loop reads CASSHSRTDRGPTDTQYF. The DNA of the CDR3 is TGCGCCAGCAGCCACTCAAGGACGGACAGGGGGCCCACAGATACGCAGTATTTT.

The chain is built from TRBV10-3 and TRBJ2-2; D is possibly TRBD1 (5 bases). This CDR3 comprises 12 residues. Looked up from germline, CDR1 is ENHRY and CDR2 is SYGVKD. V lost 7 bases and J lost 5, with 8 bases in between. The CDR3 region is CAITSGTGELFF. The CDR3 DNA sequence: TGTGCCATCACTTCAGGGACCGGGGAGCTGTTTTTT.

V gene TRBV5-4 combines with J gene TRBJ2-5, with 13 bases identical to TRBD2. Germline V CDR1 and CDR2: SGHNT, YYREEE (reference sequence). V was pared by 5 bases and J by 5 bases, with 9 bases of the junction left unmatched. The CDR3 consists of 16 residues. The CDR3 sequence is CASSRTSGGFVETQYF. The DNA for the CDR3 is TGTGCCAGCAGTCGGACTAGCGGGGGATTCGTGGAGACCCAGTACTTC.

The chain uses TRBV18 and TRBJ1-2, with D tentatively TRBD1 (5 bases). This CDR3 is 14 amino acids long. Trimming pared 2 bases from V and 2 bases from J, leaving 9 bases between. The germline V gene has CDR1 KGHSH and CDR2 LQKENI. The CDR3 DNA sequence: TGTGCCAGCTCACCAACGGACACCAACTATGGCTACACCTTC. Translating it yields CASSPTDTNYGYTF. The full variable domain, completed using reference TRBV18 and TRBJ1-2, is NAGVMQNPRHLVRRRGQEARLRCSPMKGHSHVYWYRQLPEEGLKFMVYLQKENIIDESGMPKERFSAEFPKEGPSILRIQQVVRGDSAAYFCASSPTDTNYGYTFGSGTRLTVV.

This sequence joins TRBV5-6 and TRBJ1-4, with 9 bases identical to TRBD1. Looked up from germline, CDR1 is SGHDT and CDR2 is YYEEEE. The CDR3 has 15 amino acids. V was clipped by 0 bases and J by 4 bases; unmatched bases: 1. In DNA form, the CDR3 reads TGTGCCAGCAGCTTGGCGGGACAGGGTAATGAAAAACTGTTTTTT. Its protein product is CASSLAGQGNEKLFF.

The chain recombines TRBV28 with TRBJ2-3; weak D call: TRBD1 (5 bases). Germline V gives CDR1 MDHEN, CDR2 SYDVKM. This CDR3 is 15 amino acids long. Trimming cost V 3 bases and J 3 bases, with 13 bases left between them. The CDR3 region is CASSLSRAGTDTQYF. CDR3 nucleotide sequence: TGTGCCAGCAGTTTGTCCAGGGCTGGAACAGATACGCAGTATTTT.

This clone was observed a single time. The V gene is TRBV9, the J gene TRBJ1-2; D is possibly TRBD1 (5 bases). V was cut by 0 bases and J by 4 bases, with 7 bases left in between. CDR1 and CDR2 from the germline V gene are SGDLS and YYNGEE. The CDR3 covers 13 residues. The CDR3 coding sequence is TGTGCCAGCAGCGTAGCGACAGCCTATGGCTACACCTTC. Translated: CASSVATAYGYTF.

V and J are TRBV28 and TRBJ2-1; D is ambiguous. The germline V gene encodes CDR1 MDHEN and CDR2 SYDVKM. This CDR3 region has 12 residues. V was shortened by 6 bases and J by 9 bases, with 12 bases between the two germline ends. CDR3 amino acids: CASSPYLSEQFF. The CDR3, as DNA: TGTGCCAGCAGCCCATACTTGAGTGAGCAGTTCTTC.

The CDR3 protein is CASSSLAGEDTQYF. CDR3 DNA sequence: TGTGCCAGCAGCTCTCTAGCGGGAGAAGATACGCAGTATTTT. This chain uses TRBV7-3 with TRBJ2-3; 10 bases are shared with TRBD2. The germline gives CDR1 SGHTA, CDR2 FQGTGA. The ends lost 4 bases at V and 5 bases at J; junction bases unmatched: 3. The length of the CDR3 is 14 residues.

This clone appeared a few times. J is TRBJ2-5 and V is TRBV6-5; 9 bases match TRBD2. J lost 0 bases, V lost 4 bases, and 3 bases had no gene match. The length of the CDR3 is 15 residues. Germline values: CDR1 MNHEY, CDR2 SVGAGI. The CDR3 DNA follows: TGTGCCAGCAGTTTGGGACTAGCCCACCAAGAGACCCAGTACTTC. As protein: CASSLGLAHQETQYF.

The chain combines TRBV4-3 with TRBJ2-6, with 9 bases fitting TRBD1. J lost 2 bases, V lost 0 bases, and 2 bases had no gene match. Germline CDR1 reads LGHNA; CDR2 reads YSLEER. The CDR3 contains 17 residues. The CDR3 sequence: CASSQEWTGAGANVLTF. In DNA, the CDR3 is TGCGCCAGCAGCCAAGAGTGGACAGGGGCTGGGGCCAACGTCCTGACTTTC.

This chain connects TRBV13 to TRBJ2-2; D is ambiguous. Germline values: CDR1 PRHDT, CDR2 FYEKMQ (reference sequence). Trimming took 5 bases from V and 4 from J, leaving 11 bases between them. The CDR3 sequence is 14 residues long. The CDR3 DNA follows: TGTGCCAGCAGCCCACCCCTACGCACCGGGGAGCTGTTTTTT. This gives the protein CASSPPLRTGELFF.

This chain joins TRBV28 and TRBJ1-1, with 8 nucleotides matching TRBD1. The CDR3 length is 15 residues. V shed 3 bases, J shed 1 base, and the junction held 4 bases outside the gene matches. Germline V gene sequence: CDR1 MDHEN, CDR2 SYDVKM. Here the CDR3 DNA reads TGTGCCAGCAGTTTGACAGGGGCGCCGAACACTGAAGCTTTCTTT. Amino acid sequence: CASSLTGAPNTEAFF.

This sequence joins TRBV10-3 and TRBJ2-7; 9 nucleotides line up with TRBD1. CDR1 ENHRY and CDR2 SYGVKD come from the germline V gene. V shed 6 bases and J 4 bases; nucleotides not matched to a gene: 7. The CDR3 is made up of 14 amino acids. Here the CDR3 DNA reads TGTGCCATCAGGAGGGACAGGGACGATTACGAGCAGTACTTC. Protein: CAIRRDRDDYEQYF.

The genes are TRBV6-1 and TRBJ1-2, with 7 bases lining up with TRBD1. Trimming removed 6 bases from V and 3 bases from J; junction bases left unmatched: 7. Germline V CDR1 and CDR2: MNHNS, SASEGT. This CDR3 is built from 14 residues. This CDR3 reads CASRTGTAYYGYTF. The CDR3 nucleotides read TGTGCCAGCAGGACCGGGACAGCTTACTATGGCTACACCTTC.

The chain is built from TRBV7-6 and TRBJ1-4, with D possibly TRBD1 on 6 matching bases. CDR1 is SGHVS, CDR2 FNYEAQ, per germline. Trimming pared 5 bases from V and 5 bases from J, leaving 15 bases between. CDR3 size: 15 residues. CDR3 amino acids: CASSTRTVGNEKLFF. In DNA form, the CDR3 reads TGTGCCAGCAGCACAAGGACAGTAGGAAATGAAAAACTGTTTTTT.